Presented here are 2 T cell receptor beta chains from one specimen sequenced in a study of cytomegalovirus exposure and HLA in healthy donors. Only in-frame clones appear in the TCRdb table, and some are missing; sequencing was by immunoSEQ multiplex PCR. Among 150,000 to 180,000 clones listed, 65% to 90% were seen once. Input material: PBMCs. These receptors came from a man aged 18 to 29 in good health and CMV-seropositive.

The chain joins TRBV2 to TRBJ2-5, with 8 bases matching TRBD2. CDR1 SNHLY and CDR2 FYNNEI come from the germline V gene. The CDR3 is 14 residues long. The V and J ends lost 8 bases and 7 bases, in that order; junction bases with no gene match: 12. The CDR3 spells CASLGGRTEVTQYF. Written as DNA, the CDR3 is TGTGCCAGCTTGGGCGGGAGGACGGAGGTGACCCAGTACTTC.

The chain has TRBV7-9 and TRBJ1-4, with no clear D. Germline V lookup: CDR1 SEHNR, CDR2 FQNEAQ (reference sequence). V lost 1 base and J 4 bases, leaving 10 bases between the germline ends. This CDR3 is built from 15 residues. The CDR3 coding sequence is TGTGCCAGCAGCTTAGGGGGAGGGCGTAATGAAAAACTGTTTTTT. This translates into CASSLGGGRNEKLFF.